One sample yielded the 21 T cell receptor beta chains listed below, sequenced in a study of T cell responses to AZD1222 COVID-19 vaccine. The data were produced by immunoSEQ multiplex PCR, yet TCRdb's version contains in-frame clones alone and is incomplete. The sample has tens of thousands of clones, just over 90% seen once; the top ten hold under 14%. The source material was peripheral blood, sampled 28 days after the second AZD1222 dose. The receptors come from an adult who received the AZD1222 COVID-19 vaccine.

The J gene is TRBJ1-5, the V gene TRBV30; 8 bases are shared with TRBD1. The length of the CDR3 is 15 residues. V shed 3 bases and J 0 bases; nucleotides not matched to a gene: 4. CDR1 and CDR2 (germline): GTSNPN, SVGIG (reference sequence). The chain's CDR3 is CAWRSQGVSNQPQHF. The CDR3 bases are TGTGCCTGGAGATCACAGGGGGTTAGCAATCAGCCCCAGCATTTT.

The chain couples TRBV5-1 to TRBJ2-3; D is perhaps TRBD2 (7 bases). Germline CDR1 SGHRS, CDR2 YFSETQ. CDR3 length: 14 amino acids. V was pared by 9 bases and J by 4 bases, with 18 bases between. CDR3 nucleotide sequence: TGCGCCACCGGCGATGGGGGGGCCTCAGATACGCAGTATTTT. Translation gives CATGDGGASDTQYF.

The sample holds a few counts of this clone. This chain's CDR3 is CASSTGPTTNEKLFF. The CDR3 DNA follows: TGCGCCAGCAGCACGGGACCGACAACTAATGAAAAACTGTTTTTT. V is TRBV5-1 and J is TRBJ1-4; tentative D call: TRBD1 (5 bases). Trimming shortened V by 4 bases and J by 0 bases, and 10 bases separated the two germline ends. The CDR3 is made up of 15 amino acids. The germline V gene has CDR1 SGHRS and CDR2 YFSETQ.

The chain couples TRBV19 to TRBJ2-1; D unclear. Between the trimmed V and J ends, which lost 4 bases and 0 bases, there was a span of 13 bases. Germline CDR1 and CDR2: LNHDA and SQIVND (reference sequence). The CDR3 loop spans 16 amino acids. The CDR3 nucleotides read TGTGCCAGTAGTACTAACAGACGAAGCTCCTACAATGAGCAGTTCTTC. Its protein is CASSTNRRSSYNEQFF.

This rearrangement joins TRBV4-2 to TRBJ1-5; possibly TRBD1 for D (6 bases). Germline V lookup: CDR1 LGHNA, CDR2 YNFKEQ. This CDR3 is 16 amino acids long. V lost 3 bases and J lost 2, with 14 bases in between. The CDR3 DNA reads as TGTGCCAGCAGCCATGGGGGCGGGGGAGGCAATCAGCCCCAGCATTTT. It is translated as CASSHGGGGGNQPQHF.

V and J are TRBV28 and TRBJ1-1, with 9 bases lining up with TRBD1. V was clipped by 5 bases and J by 11 bases; unmatched bases: 9. The CDR3 has 13 amino acids. Germline V gene sequence: CDR1 MDHEN, CDR2 SYDVKM. CDR3 sequence: CASSPWTGADAFF. The CDR3 DNA reads TGTGCCAGCAGTCCCTGGACAGGGGCGGACGCTTTCTTT.

This clone was observed at least ten times. The chain is built from TRBV24-1 and TRBJ2-2; TRBD2 is a possible D gene (7 bases). The germline V gene encodes CDR1 KGHDR and CDR2 SFDVKD. The CDR3 runs to 13 residues. Between the trimmed V and J ends, which lost 7 bases and 6 bases, there was a span of 11 bases. The chain's CDR3 is CATRGGGSGELFF. CDR3 in DNA: TGTGCCACCAGGGGCGGGGGCTCCGGGGAGCTGTTTTTT.

The sample holds one count of this clone. V gene TRBV7-6 combines with J gene TRBJ2-7; maybe TRBD1 (6 bases). The V gene lost 0 bases and the J gene lost 0 bases, with 9 bases spanning the gap. The CDR3 has 15 amino acids. In germline, CDR1 is SGHVS, CDR2 FNYEAQ. The DNA for the CDR3 is TGTGCCAGCAGCTTAGCGCAGGGGCTCTCCTACGAGCAGTACTTC. This encodes CASSLAQGLSYEQYF. Full variable domain (missing parts from reference TRBV7-6 and TRBJ2-7): GAGVSQSPRYKVTKRGQDVALRCDPISGHVSLYWYRQALGQGPEFLTYFNYEAQQDKSGLPNDRFSAERPEGSISTLTIQRTEQRDSAMYRCASSLAQGLSYEQYFGPGTRLTVT.

The V and J genes are TRBV6-1 and TRBJ1-5; D not resolved. Trimming removed 1 base from V and 2 bases from J, with 12 bases in between. The V gene's germline CDR1 is MNHNS and CDR2 SASEGT. This CDR3 comprises 16 residues. CDR3 DNA sequence: TGTGCCAGCAGTGAAGTGGGCACGGCGGGCAATCAGCCCCAGCATTTT. Its protein product is CASSEVGTAGNQPQHF.

This clone appeared once. The rearrangement joins TRBV27 to TRBJ2-2; D is undetermined. Germline CDR1 reads MNHEY; CDR2 reads SMNVEV (reference sequence). The CDR3 extends over 16 amino acids. V was pared by 1 base and J by 0 bases, with 9 bases between. This chain's CDR3 is CASSLFQDPNTGELFF. For the CDR3, the DNA is TGTGCCAGCAGTTTATTCCAGGACCCGAACACCGGGGAGCTGTTTTTT.

The chain uses TRBV11-3 and TRBJ2-7; D not certain. CDR3 length equals 12 residues. Trimming took off 2 bases at V and 3 bases at J, with 5 bases between the two ends. Germline CDR1 and CDR2: SGHNT and YENEEA. CDR3 in amino acids: CASSLRGYEQYF. The DNA of the CDR3 is TGTGCCAGCAGCTTAAGAGGCTACGAGCAGTACTTC.

The V gene is TRBV9, the J gene TRBJ2-1; the D call may be TRBD1 or TRBD2 (6 bases each). V lost 3 bases, J lost 2 bases, and 12 bases lay in between. The CDR3 is made up of 15 amino acids. The germline gives CDR1 SGDLS, CDR2 YYNGEE. CDR3 region: CASSGGALTYNEQFF. CDR3 sequence (DNA): TGTGCCAGCAGCGGGGGGGCCCTGACCTACAATGAGCAGTTCTTC.

The chain carries TRBV5-1 and TRBJ2-7; 9 bases match TRBD2. CDR1 and CDR2 from the germline V gene are SGHRS and YFSETQ. V trimming: 5 bases; J trimming: 0 bases; junction bases outside the gene matches: 18. This CDR3 is 19 amino acids long. CDR3 DNA sequence: TGCGCCAGCAGATGGGGGGTTAGGGGACTAGCCGAACTCTCCTACGAGCAGTACTTC. This codes for CASRWGVRGLAELSYEQYF.

J is TRBJ1-2 and V is TRBV25-1, with a tentative D call TRBD1 (6 bases). CDR1 and CDR2 from the germline V gene are MGHDK and SYGVNS. This CDR3 region has 14 residues. Deletions cut 4 bases from V and 8 bases from J, with 17 bases between. The CDR3 coding sequence is TGTGCCAGCAGTGTCCAATCGGACAGTACAGGCTACACCTTC. Residues: CASSVQSDSTGYTF.

The V call is TRBV6-6, the J call TRBJ2-7; D is unclear. Per germline, CDR1 MNHNY and CDR2 SVGAGI (reference sequence). With 6 bases removed from V and 3 bases from J, the gap between germline ends came to 18 bases. The CDR3 loop spans 15 amino acids. CDR3 DNA sequence: TGTGCCAGCAGCCTCCCCTTGGGCAGTCTCTACGAGCAGTACTTC. Protein product: CASSLPLGSLYEQYF.

V gene TRBV28 combines with J gene TRBJ1-2; D is unresolved. This CDR3 region has 12 residues. CDR1 is MDHEN and CDR2 is SYDVKM in the germline V gene. Trimming pared 6 bases from V and 8 bases from J, leaving 13 bases between. CDR3 in amino acids: CASSQDVVGYTF. Here the CDR3 DNA reads TGTGCCAGCAGCCAGGATGTGGTGGGCTACACCTTC.

The V and J genes are TRBV19 and TRBJ1-1, with 11 nucleotides matching TRBD1. This CDR3 contains 15 residues. Germline V lookup: CDR1 LNHDA, CDR2 SQIVND (reference sequence). J was trimmed by 7 bases and V by 4 bases; bases with no gene match: 8. CDR3 sequence: CASSSRDRGFGEAFF. The CDR3 bases are TGTGCCAGTAGTAGCCGGGACAGGGGGTTCGGTGAAGCTTTCTTT.

The rearrangement joins TRBV5-5 to TRBJ2-3, with D possibly matching TRBD2 (6 bases). Germline V lookup: CDR1 SGHKS, CDR2 YYEKEE (reference sequence). V was shortened by 3 bases and J by 2 bases, with 16 bases between the two germline ends. The CDR3 sequence is 16 residues long. CDR3 residues: CASSSPGTDYTDTQYF. CDR3 sequence (DNA): TGTGCCAGCAGCTCTCCGGGGACTGATTACACAGATACGCAGTATTTT.

The chain joins TRBV10-2 to TRBJ2-2, with TRBD2 identical over 10 bases. Trimming removed 6 bases from V and 5 bases from J; junction bases left unmatched: 6. The CDR3 is made up of 15 amino acids. Germline loops: CDR1 WSHSY, CDR2 SAAADI. The CDR3 DNA is TGCGCCAGCAGACCGAGCGGGGGGGGAACCGGGGAGCTGTTTTTT. This translates into CASRPSGGGTGELFF.

V and J are TRBV7-9 and TRBJ2-7; possibly TRBD2 for D (5 bases). Germline V gives CDR1 SEHNR, CDR2 FQNEAQ (reference sequence). Trimming left V 1 base short and J 7 bases short, with 14 bases between. CDR3 size: 14 residues. In DNA form, the CDR3 reads TGTGCCAGCAGCTTAGTGGCTAGCCGGACGGAGCAGTACTTC. Translation gives CASSLVASRTEQYF.

The chain combines TRBV9 with TRBJ2-3, with D unclear. CDR3 length equals 14 residues. CDR1 is SGDLS, CDR2 YYNGEE, per germline. Trimming pared 0 bases from V and 4 bases from J, leaving 9 bases between. DNA for the CDR3: TGTGCCAGCAGCGTAGAACAATTCGCAGATACGCAGTATTTT. Encoded protein: CASSVEQFADTQYF.